The entry below gives a single T cell receptor beta chain sequence along with its context. Its antigen remains unknown. This sample's time point: persistent/refractory GD, antithyroid drugs over 5 years with positive TRAb. PBMC-derived RNA was used for the TCR library. In building TCR beta libraries, iRepertoire HTBI primers were used together with Arm-PCR of CDR3 regions. Authors' processing steps: Sequenced samples collectively carried around 60 TRBV and 14 to 15 TRBJ segments. TCRdb redid the calling of the multiplex PCR reads with MiXCR, one entry per CDR3 protein. TCRdb, rather than the study authors, made the V and J calls. The sample contains fewer than 400,000 distinct CDR3 sequences, about 20% of which appear only once. This specimen belongs to a study of regulatory T cells in long-lasting Graves disease. Turning to the study itself: Persistence in Graves' disease required over 5 years of antithyroid drugs plus positive TSH receptor antibodies. Study observations and caveats: Newly diagnosed disease favored TRBV20-1 and TRBJ2-1 over persistent disease. Persistent cases of Graves' showed reduced TCR diversity relative to newly diagnosed patients.

The germline V gene has CDR1 MNHNS and CDR2 SASEGT. This CDR3 contains 15 residues. After removal of 1 base from V and 8 bases from J, the junction contained 6 bases not matched to a gene. This chain joins TRBV6-1 and TRBJ2-1; 9 nucleotides agree with TRBD2. Sequenced material: peripheral blood mononuclear cells (PBMCs), taken when the disease was refractory, from a patient treated with antithyroid drugs. The TCR sequence derives from a female donor with Graves disease. CDR3 bases: TGTGCCAGCAGTGAAGTAAGGACTAGCGTCGATGAGCAGTTCTTC. Encoded protein: CASSEVRTSVDEQFF.